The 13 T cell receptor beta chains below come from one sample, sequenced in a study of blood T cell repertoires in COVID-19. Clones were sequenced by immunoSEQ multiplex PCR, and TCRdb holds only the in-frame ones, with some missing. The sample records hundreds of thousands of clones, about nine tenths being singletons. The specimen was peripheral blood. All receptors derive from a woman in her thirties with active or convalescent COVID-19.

CDR3 coding DNA: TGTGCCAGCAGTGAGGCCAACAGGGACGGCTACACCTTC. It is translated as CASSEANRDGYTF. V is TRBV25-1 and J is TRBJ1-2; the D gene is possibly TRBD1 (6 bases). CDR1 and CDR2 from the germline V gene are MGHDK and SYGVNS. The CDR3 totals 13 residues. The germline V and J ends were trimmed by 3 bases and 8 bases, with 13 bases remaining between them.

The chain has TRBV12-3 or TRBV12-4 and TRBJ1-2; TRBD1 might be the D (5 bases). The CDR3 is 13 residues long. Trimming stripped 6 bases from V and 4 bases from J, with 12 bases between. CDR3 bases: TGTGCCAGCAGCCCCGGCGGGGCCTATGGCTACACCTTC. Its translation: CASSPGGAYGYTF.

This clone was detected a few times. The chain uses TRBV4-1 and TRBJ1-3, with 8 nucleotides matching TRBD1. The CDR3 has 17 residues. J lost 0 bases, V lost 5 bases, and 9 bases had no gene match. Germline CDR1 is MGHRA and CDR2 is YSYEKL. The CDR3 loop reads CASSLIWTGLSGNTIYF. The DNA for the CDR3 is TGCGCCAGCAGCTTGATTTGGACAGGGCTCTCTGGAAACACCATATATTTT.

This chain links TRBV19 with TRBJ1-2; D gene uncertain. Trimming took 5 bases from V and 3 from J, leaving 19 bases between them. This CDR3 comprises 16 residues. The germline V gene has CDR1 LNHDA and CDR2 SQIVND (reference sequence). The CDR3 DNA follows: TGTGCCAGTAGTGCCTTCGATGAACGAGGTGACTATGGCTACACCTTC. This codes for CASSAFDERGDYGYTF.

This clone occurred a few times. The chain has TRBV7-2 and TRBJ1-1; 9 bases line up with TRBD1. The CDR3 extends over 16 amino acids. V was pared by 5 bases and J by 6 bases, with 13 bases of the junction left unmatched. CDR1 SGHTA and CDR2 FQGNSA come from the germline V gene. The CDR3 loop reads CASSATPGQGWAEAFF. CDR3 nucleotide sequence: TGTGCCAGCAGCGCAACCCCGGGACAGGGTTGGGCTGAAGCTTTCTTT.

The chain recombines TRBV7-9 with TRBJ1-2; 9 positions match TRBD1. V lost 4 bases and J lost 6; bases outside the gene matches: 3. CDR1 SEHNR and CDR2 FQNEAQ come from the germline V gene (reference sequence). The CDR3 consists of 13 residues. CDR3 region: CASSWGQGDGYTF. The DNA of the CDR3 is TGTGCCAGCAGCTGGGGACAGGGCGATGGCTACACCTTC.

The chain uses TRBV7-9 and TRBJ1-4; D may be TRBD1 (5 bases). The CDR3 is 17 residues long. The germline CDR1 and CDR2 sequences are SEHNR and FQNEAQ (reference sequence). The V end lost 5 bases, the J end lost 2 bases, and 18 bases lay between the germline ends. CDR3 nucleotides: TGTGCCAGCAGCGAACACCAGCGCGGGGGGACTAATGAAAAACTGTTTTTT. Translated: CASSEHQRGGTNEKLFF.

The CDR3: CASNKRGTTGELFF. The CDR3 DNA sequence: TGTGCCAGCAATAAAAGGGGGACCACCGGGGAGCTGTTTTTT. The V call is TRBV11-2, the J call TRBJ2-2, with D possibly matching TRBD1 (6 bases). Germline V lookup: CDR1 SGHAT, CDR2 FQNNGV. The germline V and J ends were trimmed by 7 bases and 4 bases, with 13 bases remaining between them. The CDR3 is 14 residues long.

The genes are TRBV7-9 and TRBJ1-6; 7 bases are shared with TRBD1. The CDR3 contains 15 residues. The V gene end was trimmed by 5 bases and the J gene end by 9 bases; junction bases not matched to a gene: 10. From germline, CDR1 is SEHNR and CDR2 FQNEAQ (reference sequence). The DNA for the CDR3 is TGTGCCAGCAGCCCTGGTACAGGGGAAGGTTCACCCCTCCACTTT. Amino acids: CASSPGTGEGSPLHF.

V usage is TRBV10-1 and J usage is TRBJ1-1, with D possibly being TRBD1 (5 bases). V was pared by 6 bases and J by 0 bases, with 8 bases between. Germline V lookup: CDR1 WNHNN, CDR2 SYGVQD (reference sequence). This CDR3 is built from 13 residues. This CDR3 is CASSRDLNTEAFF. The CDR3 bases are TGCGCCAGCAGCAGGGATTTGAACACTGAAGCTTTCTTT.

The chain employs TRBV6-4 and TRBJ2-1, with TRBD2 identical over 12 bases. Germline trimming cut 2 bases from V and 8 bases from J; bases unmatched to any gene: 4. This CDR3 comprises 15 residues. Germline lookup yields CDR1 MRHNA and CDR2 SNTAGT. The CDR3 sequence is CASSDQASGGDEQFF. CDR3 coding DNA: TGTGCCAGCAGTGACCAGGCTAGCGGGGGGGATGAGCAGTTCTTC.

The CDR3 here is CASSQTYRGPYEQYF. Written as DNA, the CDR3 is TGTGCCAGCAGCCAGACTTACAGGGGGCCCTACGAGCAGTACTTC. V usage is TRBV14 and J usage is TRBJ2-7; 9 bases are shared with TRBD1. The CDR3 consists of 15 residues. Trimming removed 3 bases from V and 2 bases from J; junction bases left unmatched: 5. From germline, CDR1 is SGHDN and CDR2 FVKESK.

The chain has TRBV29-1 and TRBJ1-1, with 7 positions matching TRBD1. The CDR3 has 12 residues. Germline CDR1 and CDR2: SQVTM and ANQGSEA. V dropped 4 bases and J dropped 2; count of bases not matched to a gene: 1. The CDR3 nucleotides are TGCAGCGTTGCAGGGGGAAACACTGAAGCTTTCTTT. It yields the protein CSVAGGNTEAFF.